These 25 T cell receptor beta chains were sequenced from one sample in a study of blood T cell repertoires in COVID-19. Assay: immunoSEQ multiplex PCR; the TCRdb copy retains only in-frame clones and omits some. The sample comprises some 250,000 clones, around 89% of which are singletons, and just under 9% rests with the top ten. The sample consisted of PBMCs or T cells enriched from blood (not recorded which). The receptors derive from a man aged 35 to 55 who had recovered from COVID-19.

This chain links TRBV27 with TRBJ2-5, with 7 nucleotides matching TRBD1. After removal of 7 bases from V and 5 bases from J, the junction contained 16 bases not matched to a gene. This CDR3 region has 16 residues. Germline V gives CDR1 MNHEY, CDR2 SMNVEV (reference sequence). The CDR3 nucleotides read TGTGCCAGCAAAACCCCAGGGACAGAGGGGTGGGAGACCCAGTACTTC. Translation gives CASKTPGTEGWETQYF.

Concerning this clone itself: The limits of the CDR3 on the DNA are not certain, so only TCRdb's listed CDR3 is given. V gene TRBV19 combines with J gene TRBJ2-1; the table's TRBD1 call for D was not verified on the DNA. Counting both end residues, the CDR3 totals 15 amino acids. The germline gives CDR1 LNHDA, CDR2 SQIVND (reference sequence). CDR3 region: CASTSGQGLGNEQFF.

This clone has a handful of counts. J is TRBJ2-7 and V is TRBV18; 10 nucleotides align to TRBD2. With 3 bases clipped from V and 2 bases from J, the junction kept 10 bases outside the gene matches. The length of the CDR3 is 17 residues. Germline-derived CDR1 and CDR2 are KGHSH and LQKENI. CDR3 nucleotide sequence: TGTGCCAGCTCACCTGGGCCTAGCGGGAGACGGGCCTACGAGCAGTACTTC. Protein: CASSPGPSGRRAYEQYF. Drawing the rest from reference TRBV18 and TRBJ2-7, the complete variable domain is NAGVMQNPRHLVRRRGQEARLRCSPMKGHSHVYWYRQLPEEGLKFMVYLQKENIIDESGMPKERFSAEFPKEGPSILRIQQVVRGDSAAYFCASSPGPSGRRAYEQYFGPGTRLTVT.

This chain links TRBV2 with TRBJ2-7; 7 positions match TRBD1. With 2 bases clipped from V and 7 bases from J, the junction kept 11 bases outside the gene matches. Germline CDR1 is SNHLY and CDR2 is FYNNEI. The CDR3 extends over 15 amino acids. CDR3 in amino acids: CASSETRGQNGEQYF. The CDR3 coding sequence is TGTGCCAGCAGTGAAACAAGGGGGCAAAATGGGGAGCAGTACTTC.

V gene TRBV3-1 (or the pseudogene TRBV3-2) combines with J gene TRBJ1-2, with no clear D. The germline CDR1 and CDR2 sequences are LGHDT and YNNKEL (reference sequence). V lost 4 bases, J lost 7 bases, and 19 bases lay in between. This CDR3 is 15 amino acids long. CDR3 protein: CASSRESEVYPGYTF. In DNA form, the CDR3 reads TGTGCCAGCAGCCGAGAGAGTGAGGTCTACCCTGGCTACACCTTC.

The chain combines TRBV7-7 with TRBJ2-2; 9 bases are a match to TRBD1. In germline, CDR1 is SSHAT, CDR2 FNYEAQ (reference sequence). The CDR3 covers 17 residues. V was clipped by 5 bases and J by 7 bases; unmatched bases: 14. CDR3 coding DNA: TGTGCCAGCAGCCTAAACACAGGGGGCGTAGTTATCGGGGAGCTGTTTTTT. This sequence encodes CASSLNTGGVVIGELFF.

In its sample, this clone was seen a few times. The CDR3 DNA sequence: TGTGCCAGCAGTTTAGGGACAGCAGCCTACGAGCAGTACTTC. Translated, it gives CASSLGTAAYEQYF. The chain uses TRBV27 and TRBJ2-7; 7 bases are a match to TRBD1. There are 14 residues in the CDR3. With 2 bases clipped from V and 2 bases from J, the junction kept 3 bases outside the gene matches. Germline V gene sequence: CDR1 MNHEY, CDR2 SMNVEV (reference sequence).

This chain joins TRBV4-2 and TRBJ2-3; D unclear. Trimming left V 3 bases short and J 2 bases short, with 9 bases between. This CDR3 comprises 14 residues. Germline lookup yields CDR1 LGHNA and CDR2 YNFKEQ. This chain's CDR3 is CASSQTGYTDTQYF. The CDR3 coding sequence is TGTGCCAGCAGCCAGACCGGGTACACAGATACGCAGTATTTT.

CDR3 residues: CASSLWYGGMNTEAFF. In DNA, the CDR3 is TGTGCCAGCAGTTTATGGTACGGGGGGATGAACACTGAAGCTTTCTTT. The chain links TRBV27 to TRBJ1-1; D might be TRBD1 (5 bases). The CDR3 runs 16 residues. Trimming pared 1 base from V and 0 bases from J, leaving 12 bases between. The germline V gene encodes CDR1 MNHEY and CDR2 SMNVEV (reference sequence).

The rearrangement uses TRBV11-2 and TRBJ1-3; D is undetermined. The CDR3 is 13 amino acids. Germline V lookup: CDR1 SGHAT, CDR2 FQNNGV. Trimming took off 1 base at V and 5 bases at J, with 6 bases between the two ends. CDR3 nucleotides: TGTGCCAGCAGCTTAGGCGGTAGAAACACCATATATTTT. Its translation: CASSLGGRNTIYF.

The CDR3 nucleotides are TGTGCCAGCAGTTTCGCCAGGAACCACGAGCAGTACTTC. Protein: CASSFARNHEQYF. The chain combines TRBV12-3 or TRBV12-4 with TRBJ2-7; no firm D call. This CDR3 contains 13 residues. V lost 3 bases to trimming and J lost 5 bases, with 11 bases between them.

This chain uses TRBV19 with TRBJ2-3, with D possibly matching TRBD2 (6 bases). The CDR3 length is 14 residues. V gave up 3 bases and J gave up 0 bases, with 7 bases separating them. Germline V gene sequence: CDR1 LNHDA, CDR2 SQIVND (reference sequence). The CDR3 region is CASSIGSSTDTQYF. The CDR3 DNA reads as TGTGCCAGTAGTATCGGGAGCAGCACAGATACGCAGTATTTT.

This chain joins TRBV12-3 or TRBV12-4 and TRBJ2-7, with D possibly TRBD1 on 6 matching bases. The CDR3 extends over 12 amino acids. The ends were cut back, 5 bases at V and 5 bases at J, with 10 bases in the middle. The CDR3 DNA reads TGTGCCAGCAGTCCGTACAGGGACGAGCAGTACTTC. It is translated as CASSPYRDEQYF.

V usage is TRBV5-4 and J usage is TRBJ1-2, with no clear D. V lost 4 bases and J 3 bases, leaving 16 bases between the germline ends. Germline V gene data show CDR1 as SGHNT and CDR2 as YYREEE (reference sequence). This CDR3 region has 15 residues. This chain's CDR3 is CASSLPGMRYYGYTF. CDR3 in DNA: TGTGCCAGCAGCCTTCCAGGTATGCGTTACTATGGCTACACCTTC.

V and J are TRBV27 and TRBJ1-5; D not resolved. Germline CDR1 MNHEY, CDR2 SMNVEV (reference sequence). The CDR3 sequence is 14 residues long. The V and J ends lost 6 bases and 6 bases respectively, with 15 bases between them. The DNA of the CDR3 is TGTGCCAGCAGCCCCAAATACCGGGGTCAGCCCCAGCATTTT. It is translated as CASSPKYRGQPQHF.

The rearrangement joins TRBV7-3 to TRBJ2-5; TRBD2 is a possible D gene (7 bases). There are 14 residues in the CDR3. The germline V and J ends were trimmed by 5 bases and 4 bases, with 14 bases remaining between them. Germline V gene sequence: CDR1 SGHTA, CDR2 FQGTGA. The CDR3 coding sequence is TGTGCCAGCAGCACAGGCGGGGGCGGAGAGACCCAGTACTTC. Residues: CASSTGGGGETQYF.

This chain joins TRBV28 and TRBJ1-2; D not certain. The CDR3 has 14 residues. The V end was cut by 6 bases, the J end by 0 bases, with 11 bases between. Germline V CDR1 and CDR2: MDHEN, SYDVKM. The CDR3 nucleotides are TGTGCCAGCAGAACACCCGGGACTAACTATGGCTACACCTTC. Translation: CASRTPGTNYGYTF.

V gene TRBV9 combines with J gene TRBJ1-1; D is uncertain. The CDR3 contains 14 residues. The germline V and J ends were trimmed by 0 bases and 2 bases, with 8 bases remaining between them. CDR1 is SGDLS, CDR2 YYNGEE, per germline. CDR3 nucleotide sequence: TGTGCCAGCAGCGTAGGTAAGAGAAACACTGAAGCTTTCTTT. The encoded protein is CASSVGKRNTEAFF.

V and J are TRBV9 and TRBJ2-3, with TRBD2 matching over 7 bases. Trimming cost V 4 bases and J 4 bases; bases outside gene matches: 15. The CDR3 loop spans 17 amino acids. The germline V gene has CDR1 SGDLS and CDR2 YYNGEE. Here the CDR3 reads CASSPRRTREVSDTQYF. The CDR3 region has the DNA TGTGCCAGCAGCCCACGACGGACTAGGGAAGTGTCAGATACGCAGTATTTT.

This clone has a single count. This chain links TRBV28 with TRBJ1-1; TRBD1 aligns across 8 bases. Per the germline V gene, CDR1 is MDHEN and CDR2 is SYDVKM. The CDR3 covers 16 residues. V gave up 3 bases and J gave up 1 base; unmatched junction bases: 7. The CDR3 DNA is TGTGCCAGCAGTTTTTCACAGGGGGGCCGGAACACTGAAGCTTTCTTT. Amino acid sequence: CASSFSQGGRNTEAFF.

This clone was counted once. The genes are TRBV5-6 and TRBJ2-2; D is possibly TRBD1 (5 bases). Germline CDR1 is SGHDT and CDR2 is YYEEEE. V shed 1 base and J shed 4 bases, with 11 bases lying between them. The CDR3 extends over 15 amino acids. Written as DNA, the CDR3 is TGTGCCAGCAGCTTGCCGGGTCAGGGCACCGGGGAGCTGTTTTTT. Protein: CASSLPGQGTGELFF.

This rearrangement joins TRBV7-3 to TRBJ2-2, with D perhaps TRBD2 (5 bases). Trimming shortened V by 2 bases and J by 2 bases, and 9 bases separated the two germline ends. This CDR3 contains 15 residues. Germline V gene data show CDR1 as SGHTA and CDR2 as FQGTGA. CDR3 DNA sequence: TGTGCCAGCAGCTTATTTGAGGGAAACACCGGGGAGCTGTTTTTT. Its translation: CASSLFEGNTGELFF.

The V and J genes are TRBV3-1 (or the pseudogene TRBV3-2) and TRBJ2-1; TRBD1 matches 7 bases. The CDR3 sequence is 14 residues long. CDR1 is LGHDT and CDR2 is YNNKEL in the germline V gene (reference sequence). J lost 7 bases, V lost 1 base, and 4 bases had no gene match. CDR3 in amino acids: CASSQAGTENEQFF. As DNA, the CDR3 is TGTGCCAGCAGCCAAGCCGGGACAGAAAATGAGCAGTTCTTC.

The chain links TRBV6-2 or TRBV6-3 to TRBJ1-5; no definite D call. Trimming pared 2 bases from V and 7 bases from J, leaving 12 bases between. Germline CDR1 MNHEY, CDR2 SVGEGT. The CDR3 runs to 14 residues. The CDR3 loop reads CASSYGVEGQPQHF. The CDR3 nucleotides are TGTGCCAGCAGTTACGGGGTAGAGGGCCAGCCCCAGCATTTT.

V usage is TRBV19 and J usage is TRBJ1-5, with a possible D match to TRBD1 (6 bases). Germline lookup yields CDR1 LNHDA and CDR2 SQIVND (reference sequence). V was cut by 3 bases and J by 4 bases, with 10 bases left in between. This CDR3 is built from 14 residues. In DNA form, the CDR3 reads TGTGCCAGTAGTATTAGGGACACAAATCAGCCCCAGCATTTT. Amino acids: CASSIRDTNQPQHF.